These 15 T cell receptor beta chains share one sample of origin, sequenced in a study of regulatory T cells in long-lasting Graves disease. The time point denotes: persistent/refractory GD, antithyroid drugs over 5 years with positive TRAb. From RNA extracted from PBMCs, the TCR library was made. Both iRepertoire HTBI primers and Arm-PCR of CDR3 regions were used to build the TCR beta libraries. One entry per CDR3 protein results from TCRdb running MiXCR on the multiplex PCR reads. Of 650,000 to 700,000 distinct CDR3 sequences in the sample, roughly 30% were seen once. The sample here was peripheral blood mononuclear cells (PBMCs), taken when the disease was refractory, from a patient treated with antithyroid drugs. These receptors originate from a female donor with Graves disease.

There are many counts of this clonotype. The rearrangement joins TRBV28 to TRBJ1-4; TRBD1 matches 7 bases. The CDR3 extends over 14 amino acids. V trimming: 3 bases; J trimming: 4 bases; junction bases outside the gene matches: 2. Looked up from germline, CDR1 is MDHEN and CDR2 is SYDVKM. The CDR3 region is CASSFSGGNEKLFF. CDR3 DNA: TGTGCCAGCAGTTTTTCAGGGGGTAATGAAAAACTGTTTTTT. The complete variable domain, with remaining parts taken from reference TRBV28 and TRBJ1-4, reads DVKVTQSSRYLVKRTGEKVFLECVQDMDHENMFWYRQDPGLGLRLIYFSYDVKMKEKGDIPEGYSVSREKKERFSLILESASTNQTSMYLCASSFSGGNEKLFFGSGTQLSVL.

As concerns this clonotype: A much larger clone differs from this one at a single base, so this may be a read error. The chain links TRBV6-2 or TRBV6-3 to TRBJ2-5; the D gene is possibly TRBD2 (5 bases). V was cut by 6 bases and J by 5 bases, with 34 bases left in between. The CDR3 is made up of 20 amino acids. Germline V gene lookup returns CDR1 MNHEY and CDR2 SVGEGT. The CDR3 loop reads CASSPHSSWRLSRPRETQYF. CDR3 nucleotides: TGTGCCAGCAGCCCCCACTCTAGCTGGAGATTGAGCCGTCCAAGGGAGACCCAGTACTTC.

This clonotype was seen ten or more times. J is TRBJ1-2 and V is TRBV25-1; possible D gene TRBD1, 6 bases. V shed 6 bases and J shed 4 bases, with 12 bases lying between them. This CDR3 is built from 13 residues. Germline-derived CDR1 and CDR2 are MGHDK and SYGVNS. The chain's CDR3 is CASSPGASYGYTF. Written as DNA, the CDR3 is TGTGCCAGCAGCCCAGGGGCGAGCTATGGCTACACCTTC.

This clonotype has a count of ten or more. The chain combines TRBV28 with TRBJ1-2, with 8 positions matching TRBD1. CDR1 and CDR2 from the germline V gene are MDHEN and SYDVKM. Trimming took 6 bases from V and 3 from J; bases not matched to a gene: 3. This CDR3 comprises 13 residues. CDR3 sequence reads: CASRLTGDYGYTF. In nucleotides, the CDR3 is TGTGCCAGCAGACTGACAGGGGACTATGGCTACACCTTC.

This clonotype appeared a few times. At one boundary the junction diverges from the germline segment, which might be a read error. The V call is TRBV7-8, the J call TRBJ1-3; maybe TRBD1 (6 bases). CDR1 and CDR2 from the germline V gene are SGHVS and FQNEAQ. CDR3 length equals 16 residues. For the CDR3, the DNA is TGTGCCAGTAGCTTAGACAAGGACAGCTCTGGAAACACCATATATTTT. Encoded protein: CASSLDKDSSGNTIYF.

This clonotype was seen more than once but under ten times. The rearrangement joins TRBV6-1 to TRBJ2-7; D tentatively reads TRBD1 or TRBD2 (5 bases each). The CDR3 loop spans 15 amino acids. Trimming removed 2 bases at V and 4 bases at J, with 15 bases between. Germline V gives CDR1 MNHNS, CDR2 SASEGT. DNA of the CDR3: TGTGCCAGCAGTGAACCCCAACCCGAGGGGTACGAGCAGTACTTC. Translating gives CASSEPQPEGYEQYF.

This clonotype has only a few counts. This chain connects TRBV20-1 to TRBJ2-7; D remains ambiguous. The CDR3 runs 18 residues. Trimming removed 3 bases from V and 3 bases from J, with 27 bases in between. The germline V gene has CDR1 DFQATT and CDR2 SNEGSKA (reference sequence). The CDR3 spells CSARIGSLKGYWDYEQYF. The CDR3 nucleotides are TGCAGTGCTAGGATAGGGTCCCTCAAGGGCTATTGGGACTACGAGCAGTACTTC.

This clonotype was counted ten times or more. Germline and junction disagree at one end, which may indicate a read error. The CDR3 nucleotides are TGTGCCAGCAGTTTCGGGACTAGCGGGAGGAACTTC. It yields the protein CASSFGTSGRNF. This sequence joins TRBV28 and TRBJ2-7; TRBD2 matches at 15 bases. The CDR3 sequence is 12 residues long. The germline V gene has CDR1 MDHEN and CDR2 SYDVKM.

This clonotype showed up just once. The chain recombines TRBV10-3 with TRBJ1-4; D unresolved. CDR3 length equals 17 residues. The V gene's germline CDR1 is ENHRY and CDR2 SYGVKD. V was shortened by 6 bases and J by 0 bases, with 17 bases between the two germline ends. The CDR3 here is CAIRAGAEAATNEKLFF. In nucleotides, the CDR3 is TGTGCCATCAGAGCCGGTGCGGAGGCCGCAACTAATGAAAAACTGTTTTTT.

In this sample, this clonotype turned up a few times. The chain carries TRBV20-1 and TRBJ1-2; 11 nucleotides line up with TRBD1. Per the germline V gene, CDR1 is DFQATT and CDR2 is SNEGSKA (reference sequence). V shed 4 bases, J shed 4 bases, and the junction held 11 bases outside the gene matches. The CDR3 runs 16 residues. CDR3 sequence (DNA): TGCAGTGCTAACCCCCTAGGGACAGGGGGATCCTATGGCTACACCTTC. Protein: CSANPLGTGGSYGYTF.

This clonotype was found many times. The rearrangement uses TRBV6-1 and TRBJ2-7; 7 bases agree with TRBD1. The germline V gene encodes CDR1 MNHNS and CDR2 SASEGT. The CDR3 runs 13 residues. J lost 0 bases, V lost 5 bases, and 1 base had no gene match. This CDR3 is CASSRQGSYEQYF. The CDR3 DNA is TGTGCCAGCAGTCGACAGGGCTCCTACGAGCAGTACTTC.

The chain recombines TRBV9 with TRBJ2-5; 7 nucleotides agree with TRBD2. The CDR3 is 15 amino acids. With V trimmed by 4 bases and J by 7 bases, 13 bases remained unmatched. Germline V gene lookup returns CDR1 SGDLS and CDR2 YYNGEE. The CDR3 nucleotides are TGTGCCAGCAGCTCTCGCCGGGCGGGAGCAGGGACCCAGTACTTC. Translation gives CASSSRRAGAGTQYF.

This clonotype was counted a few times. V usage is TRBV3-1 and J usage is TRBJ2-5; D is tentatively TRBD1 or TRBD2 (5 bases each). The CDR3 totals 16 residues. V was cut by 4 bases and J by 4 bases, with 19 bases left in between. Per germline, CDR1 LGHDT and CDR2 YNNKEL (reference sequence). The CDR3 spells CASSPYSGGRGETQYF. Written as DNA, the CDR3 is TGTGCCAGCAGCCCCTACAGTGGGGGAAGGGGAGAGACCCAGTACTTC.

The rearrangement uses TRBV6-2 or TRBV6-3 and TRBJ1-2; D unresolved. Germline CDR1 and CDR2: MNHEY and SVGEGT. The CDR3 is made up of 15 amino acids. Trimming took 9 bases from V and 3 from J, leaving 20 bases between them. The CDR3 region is CASTLLRLDDYGYTF. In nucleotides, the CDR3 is TGTGCCAGTACTCTTTTGCGACTTGATGACTATGGCTACACCTTC.

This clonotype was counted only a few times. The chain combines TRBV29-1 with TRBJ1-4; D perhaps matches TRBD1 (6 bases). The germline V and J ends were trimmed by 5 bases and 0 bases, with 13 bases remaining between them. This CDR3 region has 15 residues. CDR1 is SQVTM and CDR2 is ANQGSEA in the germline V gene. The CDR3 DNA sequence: TGCAGCGTTCTGGACAGTCTTGCAACTAATGAAAAACTGTTTTTT. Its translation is CSVLDSLATNEKLFF.